This TCR beta chain was recovered during a study of CD8 T cells in Susac syndrome (dated by TCRdb to the late 2010s). With regard to the full study: Among the Susac syndrome patients who were sequenced, clinically active disease was present in 5 or 6 and clinical remission was observed in roughly eight. Susac syndrome patients were therapy-naive, on corticosteroids (some also receiving IVIg), or on IVIg alone at blood withdrawal. Whether CD8+ T cell activation and differentiation in Susac syndrome was antigen driven was tested using repertoire sequencing.

Results the study describes overall, beyond this receptor: In patients with Susac syndrome, the CD4+ T cell repertoire showed no detectable clonal expansion. The TCR sequencing and HLA analysis was acknowledged to have included a relatively small number of individuals.

RNA was extracted using the RNeasy kit, and roughly 0.5 to 1 ug of the RNA was reverse transcribed with random hexamers. The immunoSEQ multiplex PCR assay, which covers 54 Vbeta and 13 Jbeta segments, was used to amplify TCR beta CDR3 regions. PCR amplification bias was corrected by using a synthetic template baseline for primer optimization and computational correction. The study's own analysis went as follows. Reads were assigned to V, D and J genes according to IMGT and analyzed in immunoSEQ Analyzer, with only productive sequences retained. To calculate clonality, Shannon entropy was normalized by log2 of the number of productive unique sequences and then subtracted from one. For each patient and control, public and private clones were evaluated among the 100 most prevalent clones. Susac-specific clones were defined as absent from healthy and MS cohorts, 850 to 1,300 published viral clones and other ImmuneACCESS disease sequences. The public reads were reprocessed in TCRdb via fastp at Q25 and MiXCR, keeping in-frame beta chains. One record per CDR3 amino acid sequence lists the most common genes and DNA. It is TCRdb's table, rather than the study itself, that gives the V and J calls and clone size. For this sample there are 110,000 to 150,000 distinct CDR3 sequences; almost 96% appear just once. Approximately 0.08% of the sample rests with the top ten.

V loses 6 bases of germline sequence and J loses 5 bases, and the interval between the two ends is 17 bases. The germline V gene encodes CDR1 DFQATT and CDR2 SNEGSKA (reference sequence). Counted from cysteine to phenylalanine, this CDR3 has 14 amino acids. The kept DNA is CDR3 alone, 42 bases in frame from the first base. Worth noting for this clonotype: No antigen is known for it. No quality values exist for individual bases; no much larger clone is one base distant.

Peripheral blood CD8+ and CD4+ T cells from healthy donors, Susac syndrome patients and multiple sclerosis patients were profiled by high-throughput TCR beta sequencing. The Susac syndrome patients fulfilled recently defined diagnostic criteria for either definite or probable disease. Bulk CD8+ and CD4+ T cells were purified magnetically by negative isolation, whereas CD8+ TEMRA cells were enriched by FACS. Blood was collected in EDTA tubes and processed within 24 hours, with PBMCs isolated through density gradient centrifugation. PBMCs intended for TCR sequencing were frozen in liquid nitrogen and were later thawed in a 37 degrees C water bath. Purity of sorted or isolated CD4+, CD8+ and CD8+ TEMRA cells was at least 90%.

This sequence uses TRBV20-1 and TRBJ2-1; TRBD1 is a possible D gene, resting on 6 matching bases. The source of this sequence is a human donor with Susac syndrome. Sequencing was done on a sample of CD4+ T cells from PBMCs. Here the CDR3 is given as CSADRLPGDNEQFF. The nucleotides are TGCAGTGCCGACAGGTTGCCTGGGGACAATGAGCAGTTCTTC.